These T cell receptor beta chains were read from a single sample in a study of identical twins. MiXCR, run by TCRdb on the 5' RACE reads, gives a single entry per CDR3 protein. The sample consists of under 350,000 distinct CDR3 sequences, roughly 10% of them appearing once. Separately, the same data were catalogued under a study of yellow fever vaccine responses in identical twins.

Sample: CD8+ T cells sorted from blood. These TCRs come from a young woman in good health. The CDR3 runs from the conserved cysteine through the conserved F or W. Fields, in order: D gene, clone size, J gene, V gene, CDR3 DNA, CDR3 protein. The D gene is left open where the match is weak. Clone size is given for some rows only: seen once, a few or many times, or a class if the clone is expanded.

>.|many|TRBJ1-3|TRBV9
TGTGCCAGCAGCGGAGGAATCTCTGGAAACACCATATATTTT
CASSGGISGNTIYF
>TRBD1|.|TRBJ1-4|TRBV29-1
TGCAGCGTATCCGGGACAGGGCCAGGCATTGAAAAACTGTTTTTT
CSVSGTGPGIEKLFF
>.|few|TRBJ2-3|TRBV7-9
TGTGCCAGCAAAACAGGGAAGGTGGAGAACACAGATACGCAGTATTTT
CASKTGKVENTDTQYF
>TRBD2|.|TRBJ2-2|TRBV4-3
TGCGCCAGCAGCCAAGATCGCGGGAGAGTCGGGGAGCTGTTTTTT
CASSQDRGRVGELFF
>.|many|TRBJ2-3|TRBV15
TGTGCCACCAGCCGGTTGGCTGTGGATACGCAGTATTTT
CATSRLAVDTQYF
>.|.|TRBJ2-1|TRBV7-3
TGTGCCAGCAGCCTCACGGGAGATAGCTCCTACAATGAGCAGTTCTTC
CASSLTGDSSYNEQFF
>.|.|TRBJ2-7|TRBV7-8
TGTGCCAGCAGCTTAGAAGGTGCTGGCTACGAGCAGTACTTC
CASSLEGAGYEQYF
>.|few|TRBJ2-5|TRBV12-3/TRBV12-4
TGTGCCAGCAGTTTAAGTGGGGGGACGGGGTTGACCCAGTACTTC
CASSLSGGTGLTQYF
>TRBD2|.|TRBJ2-1|TRBV10-1
TGCGCCAGCAGTGTTGGGCTAGCGGCAAACAATGAGCAGTTCTTC
CASSVGLAANNEQFF
>TRBD1|few|TRBJ2-3|TRBV9
TGTGCCAGCAGCGTAGTTGCTACCGGGACAGGGGGAGATACGCAGTATTTT
CASSVVATGTGGDTQYF
>.|few|TRBJ2-1|TRBV4-2
TGTGCCAGCAGCCAAGATGGGCCGGGGGCCACTACCTACAATGAGCAGTTCTTC
CASSQDGPGATTYNEQFF
>.|.|TRBJ1-1|TRBV21-1
TGTGCCAGCAGCAATGAGGGGGTTGGCACTGAAGCTTTCTTT
CASSNEGVGTEAFF
>.|many|TRBJ2-1|TRBV20-1
TGCAGTGCTAGAGATCTGGGCGACAATGAGCAGTTCTTC
CSARDLGDNEQFF
>TRBD2|many|TRBJ2-1|TRBV10-3
TGTGCCATCAGTGAGGACTCGGGACTAGCGGCCAGAAGCTCCTACAATGAGCAGTTCTTC
CAISEDSGLAARSSYNEQFF
>TRBD2|few|TRBJ2-5|TRBV3-1
TGTGCCAGCAGCCAGGGATGGACTAGCGGGAGTGCGGAGACCCAGTACTTC
CASSQGWTSGSAETQYF
>TRBD2|.|TRBJ2-3|TRBV7-6
TGTGCCAGCAGCTTCCTAGCGGGAGAGGGACCAGATACGCAGTATTTT
CASSFLAGEGPDTQYF
>.|.|TRBJ2-1|TRBV10-3
TGTGCCATCAGTGAGTCCTACTTAGGACTACTGAATGAGCAGTTCTTC
CAISESYLGLLNEQFF
>TRBD1|few|TRBJ1-5|TRBV7-6
TGTGCCAGCAGCTTCGGTCCGGGACAGAAAGATCAGCCCCAGCATTTT
CASSFGPGQKDQPQHF
>TRBD2|many|TRBJ2-1|TRBV20-1
TGCAGTGCCACCTCTAGCGGGGGGCCCTCCTACAATGAGCAGTTCTTC
CSATSSGGPSYNEQFF
>TRBD2|.|TRBJ2-1|TRBV9
TGTGCCAGCAGCGTAGCTGGCGGGGGGGCAATTGAGCAGTTCTTC
CASSVAGGGAIEQFF
>.|few|TRBJ2-2|TRBV20-1
TGCAGTGCCCGGAGGGGGGTGTTGGGAGGGCCGGACGGGGAGCTGTTTTTT
CSARRGVLGGPDGELFF
>.|many|TRBJ1-3|TRBV12-3/TRBV12-4
TGTGCCAGCAATGAAGACACGGCTGGAAACACCATATATTTT
CASNEDTAGNTIYF
>.|many|TRBJ2-1|TRBV29-1
TGCAGCGTTGTAGGGGGACCAGAGGACTCCTACAATGAGCAGTTCTTC
CSVVGGPEDSYNEQFF
>.|many|TRBJ2-6|TRBV29-1
TGCAGCGTGGCAGATGGGACACCCTCTGGGGCCAACGTCCTGACTTTC
CSVADGTPSGANVLTF
>.|.|TRBJ2-7|TRBV15
TGTGCCACCAGAACCGTGGGGGGAGGAGACGAGCAGTACTTC
CATRTVGGGDEQYF
>.|few|TRBJ1-6|TRBV4-3
TGCGCCAGCAGCCAAGAATTAGCGGGGGGCCTCAATTCACCCCTCCACTTT
CASSQELAGGLNSPLHF
>TRBD2|many|TRBJ2-1|TRBV7-2
TGTGCCAGCAGCTCGACTAGCAGCTCCTACAATGAGCAGTTCTTC
CASSSTSSSYNEQFF
>.|few|TRBJ1-1|TRBV10-3
TGTGCCATCAGGGGGGGAGAGGGCATGAACACTGAAGCTTTCTTT
CAIRGGEGMNTEAFF
>TRBD1|few|TRBJ2-3|TRBV6-1
TGTGCCAGCACCAAACGGGACAGGGGGCCAGATACGCAGTATTTT
CASTKRDRGPDTQYF
>.|many|TRBJ1-4|TRBV7-8
TGTGCCAGCAGCCCGCGCCAGGCTGCAACTAATGAAAAACTGTTTTTT
CASSPRQAATNEKLFF
>TRBD1|few|TRBJ1-4|TRBV2
TGTGCCAGCAGGGTTGGACAGGGAGTAAATGAAAAACTGTTTTTT
CASRVGQGVNEKLFF
>TRBD2|.|TRBJ2-1|TRBV4-3
TGCGCCAGCAGCCAAGACAAAGCGGGAGGACATTCACAGTTCTTC
CASSQDKAGGHSQFF
>.|few|TRBJ2-7|TRBV6-5
TGTGCCAGCAGTTACTCGGGAGCGACCATCGACAGCGAGCAGTACTTC
CASSYSGATIDSEQYF
>TRBD2|.|TRBJ2-1|TRBV11-2
TGTGCCAGCAGCTCGGAAGGGAGGGACTCGAACAATGAGCAGTTCTTC
CASSSEGRDSNNEQFF
>.|many|TRBJ2-3|TRBV29-1
TGCAGCGTCAACACAGATACGCAGTATTTT
CSVNTDTQYF
>TRBD2|few|TRBJ2-3|TRBV3-1
TGTGCCAGCAGCCAACCTTTAGCGGGAGGCCCCGGAGATACGCAGTATTTT
CASSQPLAGGPGDTQYF
>.|.|TRBJ2-1|TRBV18
TGTGCCAGCTCACCACCGATTTGGGCCCCCCCTCACAATGAGCAGTTCTTC
CASSPPIWAPPHNEQFF
>.|few|TRBJ2-7|TRBV4-3
TGCGCCAGCAGCCAAGATTGGCCCTACGAGCAGTACTTC
CASSQDWPYEQYF
>.|.|TRBJ2-7|TRBV3-1
TGTGCCAGCAGCCAACTCACAGCGGGCCGATCCAACTACGAGCAGTACTTC
CASSQLTAGRSNYEQYF
>.|many|TRBJ1-1|TRBV21-1
TGTGCCAGCAGCAAAGAAGGCAGGGCCTCCTTGAACACTGAAGCTTTCTTT
CASSKEGRASLNTEAFF
>TRBD2|.|TRBJ2-1|TRBV15
TGTGCCACCAGCAGGGGCCCGCTGGGGAGGGACAATGAGCAGTTCTTC
CATSRGPLGRDNEQFF
>TRBD2|.|TRBJ2-1|TRBV4-1
TGCGCCAGCAGCCAGAGCAGCGGGGGGGGTCCCTTCCATGAGCAGTTCTTC
CASSQSSGGGPFHEQFF
>TRBD1|.|TRBJ2-1|TRBV6-2/TRBV6-3
TGTGCCAGCAGTTTCAGCCGGGACAGGAACTACAATGAGCAGTTCTTC
CASSFSRDRNYNEQFF
>.|.|TRBJ1-6|TRBV12-3/TRBV12-4
TGTGCCAGCAGTGATCGTAGGGCCCTCCACTTT
CASSDRRALHF
>.|.|TRBJ2-3|TRBV6-1
TGTGCCAGCAGTGAAGCCATACGGGATACGCAGTATTTT
CASSEAIRDTQYF
>TRBD2|.|TRBJ2-1|TRBV6-2/TRBV6-3
TGTGCCAGCAGTTCCTCTAGCGGGAGCGTCAATGAGCAGTTCTTC
CASSSSSGSVNEQFF
>.|many|TRBJ2-7|TRBV7-9
TGTGCCAGCAGCTCGGCCGGCTACGAGCAGTACTTC
CASSSAGYEQYF
>TRBD2|.|TRBJ2-3|TRBV11-2
TGTGCCAGCAGCTTAGATCTTGAGGGACTAGAAGTCACAGATACGCAGTATTTT
CASSLDLEGLEVTDTQYF
>TRBD2|few|TRBJ2-5|TRBV6-5
TGTGCCAGCAGTTACAGCGGGGGTGGGGACCAAGAGACCCAGTACTTC
CASSYSGGGDQETQYF
>.|.|TRBJ1-6|TRBV12-3/TRBV12-4
TGTGCCAGCAGCCCCGGGCTCGGGTATAATTCACCCCTCCACTTT
CASSPGLGYNSPLHF
>TRBD2|many|TRBJ2-7|TRBV7-6
TGTGCCAGCAGCTGGGGACTAGCGGAACCCTACGAGCAGTACTTC
CASSWGLAEPYEQYF
>.|.|TRBJ2-5|TRBV27
TGTGCCAGCAGGGATCTTAGGGGGCTAGCGGAGACCCAGTACTTC
CASRDLRGLAETQYF
>.|many|TRBJ1-1|TRBV2
TGTGCCAGCACGGAGCGACCCGGACAAAGGTCTGAAGCTTTCTTT
CASTERPGQRSEAFF